Each of the 21 T cell receptor beta chains below was sequenced from the same sample in a study of T cell responses to AZD1222 COVID-19 vaccine. Sequencing used immunoSEQ multiplex PCR; TCRdb keeps in-frame clones, though not all of them. This sample yields fewer than 120,000 clones, of which about 85% are seen a single time; around 3.2% belongs to the top ten. The sample was peripheral blood, taken on day 0 of AZD1222 vaccination. These receptors were collected from an adult in good health.

The chain employs TRBV28 and TRBJ2-2; no firm D call. V lost 6 bases, J lost 2 bases, and 10 bases lay in between. CDR3 length equals 14 residues. The V gene's germline CDR1 is MDHEN and CDR2 SYDVKM. The CDR3 loop is CASRGLSNTGELFF. The CDR3 bases are TGTGCCAGCAGGGGTCTCTCTAACACCGGGGAGCTGTTTTTT.

The chain links TRBV18 to TRBJ2-7, with D maybe TRBD1 (6 bases). With 6 bases removed from V and 5 bases from J, the gap between germline ends came to 14 bases. The germline gives CDR1 KGHSH, CDR2 LQKENI. This CDR3 spans 13 amino acids. The CDR3 DNA reads as TGTGCCAGCTCGCCAGGACAGTTGGACGAGCAGTACTTC. It translates to CASSPGQLDEQYF.

V and J are TRBV20-1 and TRBJ2-5; 8 positions match TRBD1. The CDR3 covers 13 residues. CDR1 is DFQATT and CDR2 is SNEGSKA in the germline V gene (reference sequence). The ends lost 3 bases at V and 5 bases at J; junction bases unmatched: 5. CDR3 DNA: TGCAGTGCTAGTACGGACAGGGAGGAGACCCAGTACTTC. Translation: CSASTDREETQYF.

The chain employs TRBV10-3 and TRBJ2-3; TRBD1 matches at 7 bases. The CDR3 is 14 amino acids. The ends lost 7 bases at V and 2 bases at J; junction bases unmatched: 6. CDR1 and CDR2 (germline): ENHRY, SYGVKD. CDR3 residues: CAIKGTADTDTQYF. In nucleotides, the CDR3 is TGTGCCATCAAGGGGACAGCCGACACAGATACGCAGTATTTT.

The CDR3 is CASSLDRTSTGELFF. The CDR3 DNA follows: TGTGCCAGCTCTCTCGACAGGACCTCGACCGGGGAGCTGTTTTTT. V is TRBV18 and J is TRBJ2-2; perhaps TRBD1 as D (6 bases). Germline lookup yields CDR1 KGHSH and CDR2 LQKENI. V lost 6 bases and J 5 bases, leaving 16 bases between the germline ends. CDR3 length equals 15 residues. Combining the CDR3 with reference TRBV18 and TRBJ2-2 gives the whole variable domain NAGVMQNPRHLVRRRGQEARLRCSPMKGHSHVYWYRQLPEEGLKFMVYLQKENIIDESGMPKERFSAEFPKEGPSILRIQQVVRGDSAAYFCASSLDRTSTGELFFGEGSRLTVL.

The J gene is TRBJ1-5, the V gene TRBV19; D call uncertain. The CDR3 is 15 residues long. Trimming removed 6 bases from V and 0 bases from J, with 12 bases in between. Germline V gene data show CDR1 as LNHDA and CDR2 as SQIVND (reference sequence). CDR3 DNA sequence: TGTGCCAGTAGGAAAGCGATATCTAGCAATCAGCCCCAGCATTTT. This encodes CASRKAISSNQPQHF.

The chain couples TRBV30 to TRBJ1-3; no reliable D call. CDR1 is GTSNPN and CDR2 is SVGIG in the germline V gene (reference sequence). V was cut by 1 base and J by 0 bases, with 10 bases left in between. This CDR3 is 15 amino acids long. In DNA form, the CDR3 reads TGTGCCTGGAGTGCTGACACGAACTCTGGAAACACCATATATTTT. Its protein is CAWSADTNSGNTIYF.

This sequence joins TRBV29-1 and TRBJ2-7, with unresolved D. The CDR3 loop spans 14 amino acids. Per the germline V gene, CDR1 is SQVTM and CDR2 is ANQGSEA. Trimming cost V 6 bases and J 3 bases, with 18 bases left between them. DNA for the CDR3: TGCAGCGTCCCCACGGGTGTCGGAAACTACGAGCAGTACTTC. Translated, it gives CSVPTGVGNYEQYF.

This chain uses TRBV19 with TRBJ1-1; TRBD1 matches at 7 bases. The CDR3 sequence is 13 residues long. After removal of 6 bases from V and 5 bases from J, the junction contained 6 bases not matched to a gene. CDR1 and CDR2 from the germline V gene are LNHDA and SQIVND (reference sequence). CDR3 sequence reads: CASRWQGETEAFF. DNA for the CDR3: TGTGCCAGTAGGTGGCAGGGGGAAACTGAAGCTTTCTTT.

V is TRBV7-3 and J is TRBJ2-3; 14 bases align to TRBD2. Germline V gene sequence: CDR1 SGHTA, CDR2 FQGTGA. V was clipped by 1 base and J by 0 bases; unmatched bases: 3. The CDR3 extends over 18 amino acids. The CDR3: CASSLRTSGGYSTDTQYF. The CDR3 coding sequence is TGTGCCAGCAGCTTAAGGACTAGCGGGGGGTACAGCACAGATACGCAGTATTTT.

The chain combines TRBV4-1 with TRBJ1-3, with 8 bases that match TRBD1. This CDR3 is built from 15 residues. Germline V gene sequence: CDR1 MGHRA, CDR2 YSYEKL. The junction had 2 bases not matched to a gene; V was cut back by 1 base and J by 3 bases. CDR3 nucleotides: TGCGCCAGCAGCCAAGCAGGGGGCGGTGGAAACACCATATATTTT. It yields the protein CASSQAGGGGNTIYF.

V usage is TRBV9 and J usage is TRBJ2-7; D unclear. CDR1 and CDR2 (germline): SGDLS, YYNGEE. CDR3 length: 14 amino acids. The V end was cut by 0 bases, the J end by 7 bases, with 14 bases between. CDR3 coding DNA: TGTGCCAGCAGCGTAGCACTATATACGAGAGAGCAGTACTTC. Its translation: CASSVALYTREQYF.

The chain recombines TRBV30 with TRBJ2-7; 8 bases align to TRBD1. This CDR3 has 14 residues. CDR1 and CDR2 (germline): GTSNPN, SVGIG (reference sequence). The V segment lost 2 bases and the J segment 0 bases; nucleotides outside the gene matches: 3. The CDR3 DNA sequence: TGTGCCTGGAGTCCCGGACAGGGCTCCTACGAGCAGTACTTC. Encoded protein: CAWSPGQGSYEQYF.

This chain links TRBV4-1 with TRBJ2-3; 11 bases agree with TRBD2. The junction had 9 bases not matched to a gene; V was cut back by 0 bases and J by 4 bases. The CDR3 contains 18 residues. CDR1 and CDR2 from the germline V gene are MGHRA and YSYEKL. CDR3 amino acids: CASSQDRVAGGPADTQYF. The CDR3 DNA reads TGCGCCAGCAGCCAAGATCGAGTAGCGGGGGGGCCAGCAGATACGCAGTATTTT.

The CDR3 nucleotides read TGTGCCAGCAGCTTAGACTCTTACAATGAGCAGTTCTTC. Residues: CASSLDSYNEQFF. The chain links TRBV11-2 to TRBJ2-1; unclear D gene. Trimming took 0 bases from V and 4 from J, leaving 4 bases between them. The germline CDR1 and CDR2 sequences are SGHAT and FQNNGV. The CDR3 has 13 residues.

In its sample, this clone was seen a few times. V gene TRBV6-5 combines with J gene TRBJ2-1; 9 nucleotides match TRBD1. CDR1 and CDR2 (germline): MNHEY, SVGAGI. This CDR3 has 15 amino acids. Losses at the gene ends were 6 bases for V and 3 bases for J; bases not matched to a gene: 6. CDR3 loop: CASSRDRGYYNEQFF. CDR3 nucleotides: TGTGCCAGCAGCCGCGACAGGGGGTACTACAATGAGCAGTTCTTC.

The chain combines TRBV12-3 or TRBV12-4 with TRBJ1-2; TRBD1 aligns across 7 bases. After removal of 8 bases from V and 8 bases from J, the junction contained 8 bases not matched to a gene. The CDR3 is made up of 12 amino acids. Here the CDR3 DNA reads TGTGCCAGCGGGCCACAGGGGCGAGGCTACACCTTC. Protein: CASGPQGRGYTF.

The J gene is TRBJ2-7, the V gene TRBV30; D is tentatively TRBD1 or TRBD2 (6 bases each). Deletions cut 4 bases from V and 0 bases from J, with 13 bases between. The CDR3 extends over 14 amino acids. Germline V CDR1 and CDR2: GTSNPN, SVGIG (reference sequence). CDR3 in amino acids: CAWTVGGDSYEQYF. CDR3 nucleotide sequence: TGTGCCTGGACGGTGGGGGGCGACTCCTACGAGCAGTACTTC. Using reference TRBV30 and TRBJ2-7 for the parts outside the CDR3, the full variable domain is SQTIHQWPATLVQPVGSPLSLECTVEGTSNPNLYWYRQAAGRGLQLLFYSVGIGQISSEVPQNLSASRPQDRQFILSSKKLLLSDSGFYLCAWTVGGDSYEQYFGPGTRLTVT.

This sequence joins TRBV4-3 and TRBJ1-1; D not resolved. The germline V gene has CDR1 LGHNA and CDR2 YSLEER. This CDR3 spans 13 amino acids. V lost 1 base to trimming and J lost 6 bases, with 9 bases between them. The CDR3 sequence is CASSQGEWAEAFF. CDR3 coding DNA: TGCGCCAGCAGCCAAGGGGAGTGGGCTGAAGCTTTCTTT.

The chain combines TRBV24-1 with TRBJ1-5; 7 bases map to TRBD1. This CDR3 contains 15 residues. Losses at the gene ends were 3 bases for V and 1 base for J; bases not matched to a gene: 2. Germline-derived CDR1 and CDR2 are KGHDR and SFDVKD. CDR3 coding DNA: TGTGCCACCAGTGATCCAGGGGGAAGCAATCAGCCCCAGCATTTT. Residues: CATSDPGGSNQPQHF.

In the case of this clone: No conserved phenylalanine or tryptophan is present at the end of the CDR3, so a read error is the likely explanation. The limits of the CDR3 on the DNA are not certain, so only TCRdb's listed CDR3 is given. The V gene is TRBV23-1, the J gene TRBJ2-7; TRBD2 is taken as the D call from the table, unchecked against the DNA. TRBV23-1 is an ORF for which the function is uncertain. The CDR3 spans 8 residues, counting both ends. This CDR3 is CASTGDSS.